The clone carrying this TCR beta chain appeared a few times. A library of TCRbeta sequences, prepared with unique molecular identifiers, was generated. Using its own MiXCR run on the PCR reads, TCRdb lists one record per CDR3 protein. The table lists about 830,000 distinct CDR3 sequences, approximately 15% of them singletons. This sample stems from a study of T-cell reconstitution after alpha-beta-depleted transplantation in children. V was pared by 0 bases and J by 3 bases, with 12 bases between. This CDR3 has 15 residues. From germline, CDR1 is SGHRS and CDR2 YFSETQ. This receptor was obtained from a male patient aged 10 to 17 who had a stem cell transplant for acute lymphoblastic leukemia, so the T cells may come from the graft donor. The rearrangement joins TRBV5-1 to TRBJ1-2; tentatively, D is TRBD1 (5 bases). The input for sequencing was PBMCs, mostly from graft donor cells, taken 360 days after TCRalphabeta/CD19-depleted stem cell transplant. As DNA, the CDR3 is TGCGCCAGCAGCTTGGAATGGGGCTTTTACTATGGCTACACCTTC. Translated: CASSLEWGFYYGYTF.